This T cell receptor (beta chain) was observed in a study of chemoradiotherapy in HPV16-positive cancers. At the level of the study: A couple of HPV16-positive patients' cells yielded candidate HPV-specific clones and common motifs. Study observations and caveats: The functional HPV-specific definition rests on just two HPV16-positive patients. Better recurrence-free survival went with HPV-responsive T-cell expansion in HPV16-positive patients.

Repeated repertoire sampling spanned the course of chemoradiotherapy. About this clone itself: The antigen remains undetermined.

The protocol was immunoSEQ multiplex PCR, while the TCRdb copy is restricted to in-frame clones and leaves out a portion. Among around 5,400 clones, 89% were seen once, and the ten largest hold approximately 2%. The V gene's germline CDR1 is SGHTA and CDR2 FQGNSA. The CDR3 spans 13 residues. Trimming cost V 5 bases and J 8 bases, with 13 bases left between them. This receptor was obtained from a human donor with HPV-associated anogenital cancer. The specimen comprised blood, sampled from a patient who underwent chemoradiotherapy. The chain joins TRBV7-2 to TRBJ2-1; D gene ambiguous. The CDR3 loop reads CASSTSMTDEQFF. DNA for the CDR3: TGTGCCAGCAGCACCTCTATGACCGATGAGCAGTTCTTC.